The next 11 T cell receptor beta chains were all read from a single sample in a study of T-cell memory formation after mild COVID-19 (dated by TCRdb to about 2021). The library was generated by 5' RACE. Sequenced using an Illumina NovaSeq 6000. The public reads were reanalyzed by TCRdb: fastp trimming at Q25, MiXCR alignment, in-frame beta chains only. Here each entry gathers all rows of one CDR3 protein and keeps the most common genes and DNA. In all, the sample holds about half a million distinct CDR3 sequences, and roughly 20% of those were seen once. The ten most abundant clones make up 9% to 15% of the sample. The sample consisted of PBMCs or a T cell subset sorted from them (not recorded which). All receptors come from an adult woman who had mild COVID-19 (a few samples of this study predate the infection). The sample titles of this study are shuffled in the database, so cell type and time point are left out; the donor was told from shared clones.

V is TRBV7-9 and J is TRBJ2-5; D unresolved. Germline V gene lookup returns CDR1 SEHNR and CDR2 FQNEAQ (reference sequence). The V end was cut by 4 bases, the J end by 3 bases, with 9 bases between. This CDR3 contains 13 residues. The CDR3 coding sequence is TGTGCCAGCAGCTCGACCCTGGAAGAGACCCAGTACTTC. Translating gives CASSSTLEETQYF.

Only a few counts were recorded for this clonotype. The chain has TRBV12-3 or TRBV12-4 and TRBJ2-1, with 8 bases fitting TRBD1. This CDR3 is 15 amino acids long. J lost 2 bases, V lost 5 bases, and 5 bases had no gene match. This chain's CDR3 is CASSQGTGTYNEQFF. DNA of the CDR3: TGTGCCAGCAGTCAGGGGACAGGTACCTACAATGAGCAGTTCTTC.

This clonotype was recorded at least ten times. V gene TRBV7-8 combines with J gene TRBJ2-7; tentatively, D is TRBD1 (6 bases). In germline, CDR1 is SGHVS, CDR2 FQNEAQ. The CDR3 runs 16 residues. Trimming pared 6 bases from V and 2 bases from J, leaving 20 bases between. CDR3 in DNA: TGTGCCAGCAGTTACCCCTCGGGGACAAACGCCTACGAGCAGTACTTC. This sequence encodes CASSYPSGTNAYEQYF.

The table lists this clonotype with many counts. The J gene is TRBJ2-1, the V gene TRBV12-3 or TRBV12-4; the match to TRBD2 covers 8 bases. The CDR3 covers 13 residues. The V segment lost 5 bases and the J segment 6 bases; nucleotides outside the gene matches: 3. CDR3 nucleotide sequence: TGTGCCAGCAGTCTCGGGACTAGCAATGAGCAGTTCTTC. This codes for CASSLGTSNEQFF.

This clonotype was found a few times. This chain joins TRBV24-1 and TRBJ2-7; D might be TRBD1 (6 bases). The CDR3 is 13 amino acids. Trimming pared 4 bases from V and 1 base from J, leaving 7 bases between. The germline V gene encodes CDR1 KGHDR and CDR2 SFDVKD. The CDR3 here is CATSDGQSYEQYF. The CDR3, as DNA: TGTGCCACCAGTGACGGACAGTCCTACGAGCAGTACTTC.

This clonotype has more than one count but fewer than ten. The chain joins TRBV3-1 to TRBJ2-5; weak D call: TRBD1 (6 bases). The CDR3 runs 13 residues. Germline assignment: CDR1 LGHDT and CDR2 YNNKEL (reference sequence). Trimming stripped 4 bases from V and 5 bases from J, with 11 bases between. The chain's CDR3 is CASSPQGSETQYF. CDR3 bases: TGTGCCAGCAGCCCCCAGGGGTCGGAGACCCAGTACTTC.

This clonotype was seen ten or more times. The chain uses TRBV18 and TRBJ2-5; TRBD2 agrees at 7 bases. The CDR3 spans 13 residues. Germline V CDR1 and CDR2: KGHSH, LQKENI. V lost 3 bases, J lost 3 bases, and 1 base stayed unmatched. The CDR3 here is CASSPGLEETQYF. The CDR3 DNA reads as TGTGCCAGCTCACCCGGACTAGAAGAGACCCAGTACTTC.

At least ten counts were recorded for this clonotype. The rearrangement links TRBV6-1 to TRBJ2-7; no firm D call. V gave up 0 bases and J gave up 2 bases, with 8 bases separating them. The CDR3 consists of 14 residues. Looked up from germline, CDR1 is MNHNS and CDR2 is SASEGT. The chain's CDR3 is CASSEAGWTYEQYF. The CDR3 DNA is TGTGCCAGCAGTGAAGCGGGGTGGACCTACGAGCAGTACTTC.

The table lists this clonotype with many counts. The rearrangement joins TRBV20-1 to TRBJ1-2, with 10 bases aligning to TRBD1. This CDR3 is 16 amino acids long. The V and J ends lost 0 bases and 6 bases, in that order; junction bases with no gene match: 10. The germline CDR1 and CDR2 sequences are DFQATT and SNEGSKA (reference sequence). The CDR3 sequence: CSARENPGQGRDGYTF. The CDR3 bases are TGCAGTGCTAGAGAGAATCCGGGACAGGGGCGGGATGGCTACACCTTC.

The chain recombines TRBV4-1 with TRBJ2-7; the D gene is possibly TRBD2 (5 bases). The germline gives CDR1 MGHRA, CDR2 YSYEKL. The CDR3 extends over 13 amino acids. Trimming cost V 4 bases and J 5 bases, with 12 bases left between them. The CDR3 loop reads CASSLRGIDEQYF. As DNA, the CDR3 is TGCGCCAGCAGCCTCCGGGGTATCGACGAGCAGTACTTC.

This clonotype came up a few times. The chain carries TRBV9 and TRBJ2-7, with D unresolved. CDR1 is SGDLS, CDR2 YYNGEE, per germline. The V end lost 0 bases, the J end lost 2 bases, and 12 bases lay between the germline ends. The CDR3 is 15 amino acids. The CDR3 DNA reads as TGTGCCAGCAGCGTAGGGCCCCACGAGACCTACGAGCAGTACTTC. Its protein product is CASSVGPHETYEQYF.